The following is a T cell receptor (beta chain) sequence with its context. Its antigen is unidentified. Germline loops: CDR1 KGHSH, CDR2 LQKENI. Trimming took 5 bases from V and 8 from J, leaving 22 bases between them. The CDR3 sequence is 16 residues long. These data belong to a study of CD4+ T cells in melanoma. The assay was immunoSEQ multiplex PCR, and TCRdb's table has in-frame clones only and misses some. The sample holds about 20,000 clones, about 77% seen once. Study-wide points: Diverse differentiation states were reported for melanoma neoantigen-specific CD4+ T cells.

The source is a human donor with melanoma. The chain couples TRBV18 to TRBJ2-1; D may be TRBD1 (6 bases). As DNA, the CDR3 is TGTGCCAGCTCATCCTCAGGGACACCTGGGAGTTATGAGCAGTTCTTC. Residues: CASSSSGTPGSYEQFF. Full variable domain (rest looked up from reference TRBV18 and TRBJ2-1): NAGVMQNPRHLVRRRGQEARLRCSPMKGHSHVYWYRQLPEEGLKFMVYLQKENIIDESGMPKERFSAEFPKEGPSILRIQQVVRGDSAAYFCASSSSGTPGSYEQFFGPGTRLTVL.